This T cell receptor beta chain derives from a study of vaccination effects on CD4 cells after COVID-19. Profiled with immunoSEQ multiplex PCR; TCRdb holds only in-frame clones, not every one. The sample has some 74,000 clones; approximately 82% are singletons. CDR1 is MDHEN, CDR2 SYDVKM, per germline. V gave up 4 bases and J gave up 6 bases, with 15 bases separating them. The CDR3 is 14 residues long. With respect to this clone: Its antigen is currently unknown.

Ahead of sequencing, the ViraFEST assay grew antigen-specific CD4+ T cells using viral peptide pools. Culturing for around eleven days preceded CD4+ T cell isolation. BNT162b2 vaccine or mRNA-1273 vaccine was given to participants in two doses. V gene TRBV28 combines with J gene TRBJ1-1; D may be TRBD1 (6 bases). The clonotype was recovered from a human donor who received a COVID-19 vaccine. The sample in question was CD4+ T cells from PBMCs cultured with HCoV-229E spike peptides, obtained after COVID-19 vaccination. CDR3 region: CASSSSRGIAEAFF. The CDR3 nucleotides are TGTGCCAGCAGTTCCTCCAGGGGTATCGCTGAAGCTTTCTTT.